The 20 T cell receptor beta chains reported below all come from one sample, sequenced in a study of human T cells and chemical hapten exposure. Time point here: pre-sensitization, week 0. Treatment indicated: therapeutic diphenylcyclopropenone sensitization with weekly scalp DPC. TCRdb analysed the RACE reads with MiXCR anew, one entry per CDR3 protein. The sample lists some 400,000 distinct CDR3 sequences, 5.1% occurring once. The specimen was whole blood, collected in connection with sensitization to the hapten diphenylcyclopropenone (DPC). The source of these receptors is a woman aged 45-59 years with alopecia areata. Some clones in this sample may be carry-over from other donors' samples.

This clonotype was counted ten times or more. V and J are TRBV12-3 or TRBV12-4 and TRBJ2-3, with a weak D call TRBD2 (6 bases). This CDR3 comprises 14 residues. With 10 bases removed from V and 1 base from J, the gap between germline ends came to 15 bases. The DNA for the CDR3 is TGTGCCACCAAACGGAGGGGACGCACAGATACGCAGTATTTT. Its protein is CATKRRGRTDTQYF.

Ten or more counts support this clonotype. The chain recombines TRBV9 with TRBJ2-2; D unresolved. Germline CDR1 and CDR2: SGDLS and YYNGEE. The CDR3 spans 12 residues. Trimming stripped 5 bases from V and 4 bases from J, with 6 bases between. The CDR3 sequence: CASSKTTGELFF. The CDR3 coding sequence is TGTGCCAGCAGTAAGACCACCGGGGAGCTGTTTTTT.

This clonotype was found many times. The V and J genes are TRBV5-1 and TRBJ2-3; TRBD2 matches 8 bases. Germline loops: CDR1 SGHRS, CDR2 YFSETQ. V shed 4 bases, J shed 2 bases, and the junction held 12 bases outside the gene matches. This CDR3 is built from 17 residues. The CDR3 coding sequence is TGCGCCAGCAGCCGAACCGTAGCGGGGATAAACACAGATACGCAGTATTTT. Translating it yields CASSRTVAGINTDTQYF.

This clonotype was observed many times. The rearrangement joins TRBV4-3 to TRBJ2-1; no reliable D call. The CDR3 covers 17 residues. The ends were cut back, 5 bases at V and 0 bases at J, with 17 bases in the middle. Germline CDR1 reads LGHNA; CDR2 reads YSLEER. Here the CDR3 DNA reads TGCGCCAGCAGCTACTCCCCGGCTCCGAGCTCCTACAATGAGCAGTTCTTC. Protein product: CASSYSPAPSSYNEQFF.

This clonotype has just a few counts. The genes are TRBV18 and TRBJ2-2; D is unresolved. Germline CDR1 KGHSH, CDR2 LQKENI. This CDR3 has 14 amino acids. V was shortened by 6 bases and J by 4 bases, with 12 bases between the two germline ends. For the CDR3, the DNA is TGTGCCAGCTCCCCGACGGACGGCACCGGGGAGCTGTTTTTT. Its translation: CASSPTDGTGELFF.

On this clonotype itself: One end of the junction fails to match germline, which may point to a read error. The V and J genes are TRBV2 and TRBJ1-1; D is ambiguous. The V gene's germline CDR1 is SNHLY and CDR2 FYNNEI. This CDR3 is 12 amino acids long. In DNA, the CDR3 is TGTGCCAGCAGTGAAACGAACGCTGAAGCTTTCTTT. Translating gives CASSETNAEAFF.

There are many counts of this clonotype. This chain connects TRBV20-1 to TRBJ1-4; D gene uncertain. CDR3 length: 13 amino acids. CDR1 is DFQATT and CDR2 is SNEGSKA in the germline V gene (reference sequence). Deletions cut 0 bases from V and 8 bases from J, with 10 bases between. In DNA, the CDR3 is TGCAGTGCTAGAGATGTCGGCATGGAAAAACTGTTTTTT. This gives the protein CSARDVGMEKLFF.

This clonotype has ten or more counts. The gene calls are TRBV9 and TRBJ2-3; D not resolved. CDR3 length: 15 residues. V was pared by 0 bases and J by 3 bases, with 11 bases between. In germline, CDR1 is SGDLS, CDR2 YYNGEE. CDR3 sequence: CASSVGIVGTDTQYF. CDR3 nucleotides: TGTGCCAGCAGCGTAGGCATAGTTGGGACAGATACGCAGTATTTT.

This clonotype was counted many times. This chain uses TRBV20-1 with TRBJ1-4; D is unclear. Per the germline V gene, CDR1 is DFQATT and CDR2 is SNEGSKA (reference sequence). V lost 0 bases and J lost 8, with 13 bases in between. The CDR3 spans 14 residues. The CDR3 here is CSARDTRVREKLFF. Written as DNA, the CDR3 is TGCAGTGCTAGAGATACGAGGGTACGGGAAAAACTGTTTTTT.

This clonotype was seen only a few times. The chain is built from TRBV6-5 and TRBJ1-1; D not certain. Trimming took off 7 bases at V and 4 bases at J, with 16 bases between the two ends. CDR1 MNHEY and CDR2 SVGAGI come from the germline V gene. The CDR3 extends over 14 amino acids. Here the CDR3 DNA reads TGTGCCAGCACCCAGCCCGGGTCCGGCACTGAAGCTTTCTTT. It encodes CASTQPGSGTEAFF.

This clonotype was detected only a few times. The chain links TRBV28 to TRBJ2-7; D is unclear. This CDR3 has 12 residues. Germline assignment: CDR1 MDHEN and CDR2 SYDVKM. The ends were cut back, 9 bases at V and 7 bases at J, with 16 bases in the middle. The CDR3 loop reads CASLGGLYEQYF. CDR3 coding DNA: TGTGCCAGTCTAGGTGGGTTGTATGAGCAGTACTTC.

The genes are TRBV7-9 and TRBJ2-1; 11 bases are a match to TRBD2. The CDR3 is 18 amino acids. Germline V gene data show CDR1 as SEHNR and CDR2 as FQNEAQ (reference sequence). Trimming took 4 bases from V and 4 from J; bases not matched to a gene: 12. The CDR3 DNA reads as TGTGCCAGCAGCTCGACTAGCGGGATGAGCCGGGTATACAATGAGCAGTTCTTC. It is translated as CASSSTSGMSRVYNEQFF. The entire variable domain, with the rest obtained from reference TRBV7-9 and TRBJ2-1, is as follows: DTGVSQNPRHKITKRGQNVTFRCDPISEHNRLYWYRQTLGQGPEFLTYFQNEAQLEKSRLLSDRFSAERPKGSFSTLEIQRTEQGDSAMYLCASSSTSGMSRVYNEQFFGPGTRLTVL.

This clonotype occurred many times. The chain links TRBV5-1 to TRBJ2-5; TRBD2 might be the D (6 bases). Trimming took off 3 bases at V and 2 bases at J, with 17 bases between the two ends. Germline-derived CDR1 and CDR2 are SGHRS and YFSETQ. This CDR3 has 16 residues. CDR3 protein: CASSSQGPGVQETQYF. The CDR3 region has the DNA TGCGCCAGCAGCTCCCAGGGTCCGGGGGTTCAAGAGACCCAGTACTTC.

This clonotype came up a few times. CDR3 in DNA: TGCGCCAGCAGCCAAGTGGCAGGGAGTGACATTCAGTACTTC. Translation gives CASSQVAGSDIQYF. The chain links TRBV4-1 to TRBJ2-4, with D perhaps given as TRBD1 or TRBD2 (5 bases each). With 1 base removed from V and 8 bases from J, the gap between germline ends came to 12 bases. Germline CDR1 reads MGHRA; CDR2 reads YSYEKL. This CDR3 region has 14 residues.

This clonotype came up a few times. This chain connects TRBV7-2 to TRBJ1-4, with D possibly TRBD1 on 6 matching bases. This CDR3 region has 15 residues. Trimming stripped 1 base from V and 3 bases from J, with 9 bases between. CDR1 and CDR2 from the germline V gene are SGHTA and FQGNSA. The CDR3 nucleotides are TGTGCCAGCAGCTTAGTGGGGGCGCCTAATGAAAAACTGTTTTTT. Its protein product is CASSLVGAPNEKLFF.

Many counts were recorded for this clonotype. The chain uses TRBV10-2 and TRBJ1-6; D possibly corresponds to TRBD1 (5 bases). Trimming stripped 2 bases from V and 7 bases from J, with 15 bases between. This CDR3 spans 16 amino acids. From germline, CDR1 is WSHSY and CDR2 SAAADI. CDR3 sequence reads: CASSEPAGGNNSPLHF. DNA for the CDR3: TGCGCCAGCAGTGAGCCGGCGGGGGGGAACAATTCACCCCTCCACTTT.

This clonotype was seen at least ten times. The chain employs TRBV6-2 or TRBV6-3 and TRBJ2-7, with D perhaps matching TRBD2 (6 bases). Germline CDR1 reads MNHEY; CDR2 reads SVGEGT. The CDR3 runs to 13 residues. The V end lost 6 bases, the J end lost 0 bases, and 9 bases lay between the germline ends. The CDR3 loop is CASRNGGSYEQYF. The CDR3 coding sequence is TGTGCCAGCAGAAACGGGGGCTCCTACGAGCAGTACTTC.

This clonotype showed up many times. CDR3 DNA sequence: TGTGCCAGCAGTTACGTCAGGGGCAATGAGCAGTTCTTC. This translates into CASSYVRGNEQFF. The chain employs TRBV6-2 or TRBV6-3 and TRBJ2-1; tentative D call: TRBD1 (6 bases). The CDR3 contains 13 residues. V gave up 2 bases and J gave up 6 bases, with 8 bases separating them. From germline, CDR1 is MNHEY and CDR2 SVGEGT.

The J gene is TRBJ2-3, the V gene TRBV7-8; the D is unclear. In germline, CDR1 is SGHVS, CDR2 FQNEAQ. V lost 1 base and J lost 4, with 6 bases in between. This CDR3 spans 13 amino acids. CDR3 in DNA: TGTGCCAGCAGCTTAGACTTATCAGATACGCAGTATTTT. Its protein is CASSLDLSDTQYF.

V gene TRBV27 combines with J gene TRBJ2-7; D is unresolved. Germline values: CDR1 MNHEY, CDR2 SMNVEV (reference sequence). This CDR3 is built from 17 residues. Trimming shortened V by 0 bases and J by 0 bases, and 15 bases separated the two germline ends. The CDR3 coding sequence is TGTGCCAGCAGTTTATCAAGCCCCGGCGGATTCTCCTACGAGCAGTACTTC. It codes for CASSLSSPGGFSYEQYF.